A single sample is the source of the 12 T cell receptor beta chains below, sequenced in a study of T-cell reconstitution after alpha-beta-depleted transplantation in children (TCRdb year 2016). The sample's treatment or condition label, in plain terms: allogeneic hematopoietic cell transplantation with graft depleted of TCRalphabeta T cells and CD19 B cells. Libraries were constructed by PCR. Sequencing was performed on an Illumina HiSeq 2500. Molecular barcoding was employed in the preparation of TCR libraries, with unique molecular identifiers being used to normalize TCRbeta repertoire quantification. The raw public data were reprocessed by TCRdb itself: fastp quality trimming at Q25, MiXCR clonotype calling, in-frame beta chains only. Each CDR3 protein gets just one entry, which takes the most common genes and DNA from the rows behind it. The sample table holds almost 600,000 distinct CDR3 sequences, of which about a quarter were seen once. Under 45% of the sample belongs to the ten largest clones.

The material sequenced was PBMCs, taken before TCRalphabeta/CD19-depleted stem cell transplant. The receptor set was obtained from a boy under two years old with Wiskott-Aldrich syndrome, due to receive a stem cell transplant.

The chain is built from TRBV29-1 and TRBJ1-2; tentative D call: TRBD1 (6 bases). V dropped 4 bases and J dropped 8 bases, with 8 bases sitting between them. This CDR3 region has 10 residues. Germline loops: CDR1 SQVTM, CDR2 ANQGSEA. The CDR3: CSVVGQGYTF. The CDR3, as DNA: TGCAGCGTTGTAGGACAGGGCTACACCTTC.

The chain has TRBV24-1 and TRBJ2-1; 11 nucleotides match TRBD2. CDR3 size: 16 residues. The junction had 5 bases not matched to a gene; V was cut back by 0 bases and J by 8 bases. Germline CDR1 KGHDR, CDR2 SFDVKD. This CDR3 reads CATSDLLAGGPDEQFF. The CDR3 DNA follows: TGTGCCACCAGTGATTTGTTAGCGGGAGGGCCCGATGAGCAGTTCTTC.

Only a few counts were recorded for this clonotype. The chain joins TRBV5-1 to TRBJ2-2, with D perhaps matching TRBD2 (5 bases). Trimming pared 3 bases from V and 6 bases from J, leaving 15 bases between. This CDR3 is built from 15 residues. From germline, CDR1 is SGHRS and CDR2 YFSETQ. Here the CDR3 reads CASSSYGLPPGELFF. CDR3 bases: TGCGCCAGCAGCTCCTATGGACTCCCCCCCGGGGAGCTGTTTTTT.

This clonotype occurred a few times. This chain joins TRBV7-2 and TRBJ2-3; maybe TRBD1 (6 bases). The germline gives CDR1 SGHTA, CDR2 FQGNSA. With 7 bases removed from V and 2 bases from J, the gap between germline ends came to 13 bases. The CDR3 loop spans 14 amino acids. The CDR3 here is CASTRDTSTDTQYF. The CDR3 DNA reads as TGTGCCAGCACCCGGGACACCTCCACAGATACGCAGTATTTT.

The V call is TRBV27, the J call TRBJ2-2, with D hard to call. Looked up from germline, CDR1 is MNHEY and CDR2 is SMNVEV (reference sequence). V was cut by 7 bases and J by 4 bases, with 13 bases left in between. The length of the CDR3 is 14 residues. The CDR3 here is CASKPLSGTGELFF. The CDR3 DNA is TGTGCCAGCAAACCCCTCTCGGGCACCGGGGAGCTGTTTTTT.

The chain is built from TRBV12-3 or TRBV12-4 and TRBJ1-1; 8 nucleotides agree with TRBD1. The CDR3 is made up of 14 amino acids. J was trimmed by 2 bases and V by 5 bases; bases with no gene match: 4. CDR3 loop: CASSGTGQNTEAFF. The CDR3 bases are TGTGCCAGCAGTGGGACAGGCCAAAACACTGAAGCTTTCTTT.

This clonotype has more than one count but fewer than ten. V gene TRBV2 combines with J gene TRBJ2-1, with 9 bases aligning to TRBD2. The CDR3 has 12 amino acids. In germline, CDR1 is SNHLY, CDR2 FYNNEI. V shed 7 bases, J shed 8 bases, and the junction held 3 bases outside the gene matches. CDR3 in amino acids: CASTSGVDEQFF. The CDR3 region has the DNA TGTGCCAGCACTAGCGGGGTCGATGAGCAGTTCTTC.

This chain uses TRBV20-1 with TRBJ1-1; 10 bases fit TRBD1. Germline V gene data show CDR1 as DFQATT and CDR2 as SNEGSKA (reference sequence). V lost 3 bases, J lost 6 bases, and 4 bases stayed unmatched. This CDR3 has 13 residues. The CDR3 nucleotides are TGCAGTGCTAGGTCGGACAGGGGGTCTGAAGCTTTCTTT. It specifies CSARSDRGSEAFF.

This clonotype showed up just a few times. The chain carries TRBV5-6 and TRBJ1-1; no reliable D call. Germline V gene sequence: CDR1 SGHDT, CDR2 YYEEEE. V dropped 0 bases and J dropped 6 bases, with 12 bases sitting between them. CDR3 size: 14 residues. CDR3 in DNA: TGTGCCAGCAGCTTGGTGGAGGGCCGCGCTGAAGCTTTCTTT. Translating gives CASSLVEGRAEAFF. The full variable domain, its missing parts supplied by reference TRBV5-6 and TRBJ1-1, is DAGVTQSPTHLIKTRGQQVTLRCSPKSGHDTVSWYQQALGQGPQFIFQYYEEEERQRGNFPDRFSGHQFPNYSSELNVNALLLGDSALYLCASSLVEGRAEAFFGQGTRLTVV.

This clonotype was detected a few times. The chain is built from TRBV20-1 and TRBJ2-7; D may match TRBD1 or TRBD2 (5 bases each). This CDR3 has 15 residues. In germline, CDR1 is DFQATT, CDR2 SNEGSKA (reference sequence). The ends were cut back, 3 bases at V and 1 base at J, with 16 bases in the middle. CDR3: CSARANYRTSYEQYF. CDR3 bases: TGCAGTGCTAGGGCGAACTACAGGACTTCCTACGAGCAGTACTTC.

This rearrangement joins TRBV20-1 to TRBJ1-2; D is unresolved. Germline V gives CDR1 DFQATT, CDR2 SNEGSKA (reference sequence). This CDR3 is 11 amino acids long. V was pared by 0 bases and J by 13 bases, with 12 bases between. The CDR3 sequence: CSARDRAGATF. CDR3 coding DNA: TGCAGTGCTAGAGATAGGGCCGGAGCCACCTTC.

The sample holds a few counts of this clonotype. The chain is built from TRBV30 and TRBJ1-6; 10 bases line up with TRBD1. CDR1 is GTSNPN, CDR2 SVGIG, per germline (reference sequence). V lost 3 bases and J lost 7; bases outside the gene matches: 9. The CDR3 loop spans 16 amino acids. DNA for the CDR3: TGTGCCTGGAGCGTAAACAGGGGACAGGGGAATTCACCCCTCCACTTT. This translates into CAWSVNRGQGNSPLHF.